These 16 T cell receptor beta chains came from one sample sequenced in a study of patients and donors after allogeneic stem cell transplantation. Each CDR3 protein is one row after TCRdb ran MiXCR on the RT-PCR reads. In the table there are approximately 220,000 distinct CDR3 sequences, around 41% of which are singletons. The material sequenced was blood, either unsorted or a sorted T cell fraction (not recorded which). Every receptor here comes from a human donor who was either an allogeneic HSCT recipient or a stem cell or donor lymphocyte infusion donor (not recorded which). It is not recorded whose cells these are; they may come from a transplant donor.

The genes are TRBV4-2 and TRBJ2-2; the D is unclear. CDR3 length: 14 residues. Trimming shortened V by 4 bases and J by 0 bases, and 6 bases separated the two germline ends. Germline CDR1 reads LGHNA; CDR2 reads YNFKEQ. CDR3 bases: TGTGCCAGCAGCCCTTTCTCGAACACCGGGGAGCTGTTTTTT. This encodes CASSPFSNTGELFF.

This clonotype was seen only a few times. The chain carries TRBV2 and TRBJ1-2; D perhaps matches TRBD1 (5 bases). Germline lookup yields CDR1 SNHLY and CDR2 FYNNEI. CDR3 size: 12 residues. Trimming took 6 bases from V and 2 from J, leaving 7 bases between them. The CDR3 loop reads CASRGDNYGYTF. The CDR3 region has the DNA TGTGCCAGCAGAGGGGACAACTATGGCTACACCTTC. The variable domain in full, completed from reference TRBV2 and TRBJ1-2, reads EPEVTQTPSHQVTQMGQEVILRCVPISNHLYFYWYRQILGQKVEFLVSFYNNEISEKSEIFDDQFSVERPDGSNFTLKIRSTKLEDSAMYFCASRGDNYGYTFGSGTRLTVV.

V gene TRBV24-1 combines with J gene TRBJ1-1; no clear D. This CDR3 spans 14 amino acids. CDR1 and CDR2 from the germline V gene are KGHDR and SFDVKD. Trimming cost V 4 bases and J 1 base, with 9 bases left between them. The CDR3 is CATSDGRANTEAFF. In DNA, the CDR3 is TGTGCCACCAGTGACGGACGGGCGAACACTGAAGCTTTCTTT.

This clonotype was detected only a few times. This chain connects TRBV20-1 to TRBJ1-5; tentatively, D is TRBD1 (5 bases). Trimming stripped 5 bases from V and 0 bases from J, with 11 bases between. The CDR3 extends over 14 amino acids. CDR1 is DFQATT and CDR2 is SNEGSKA in the germline V gene (reference sequence). Written as DNA, the CDR3 is TGCAGTGCTCTCACGGGGGTTAGCAATCAGCCCCAGCATTTT. Encoded protein: CSALTGVSNQPQHF.

This clonotype has a handful of counts. The J gene is TRBJ1-1, the V gene TRBV14; no definite D call. The CDR3 spans 13 residues. Per the germline V gene, CDR1 is SGHDN and CDR2 is FVKESK. V lost 0 bases, J lost 5 bases, and 7 bases lay in between. CDR3 in amino acids: CASSQDFGTEAFF. CDR3 nucleotides: TGTGCCAGCAGCCAAGATTTCGGGACTGAAGCTTTCTTT.

There are a few counts of this clonotype. V and J are TRBV12-3 or TRBV12-4 and TRBJ2-7; D remains unclear. The CDR3 length is 15 residues. With 5 bases removed from V and 2 bases from J, the gap between germline ends came to 16 bases. Here the CDR3 DNA reads TGTGCCAGCAGTCACCCGGACGCGAACCCCTACGAGCAGTACTTC. Translating gives CASSHPDANPYEQYF.

The chain couples TRBV20-1 to TRBJ1-3; D unresolved. Between the trimmed V and J ends, which lost 1 base and 0 bases, there was a span of 7 bases. Germline V gives CDR1 DFQATT, CDR2 SNEGSKA (reference sequence). The CDR3 contains 14 residues. This CDR3 is CSARGGSSGNTIYF. Here the CDR3 DNA reads TGCAGTGCTAGAGGTGGAAGCTCTGGAAACACCATATATTTT.

The chain joins TRBV6-5 to TRBJ1-6; D gene uncertain. Trimming cost V 7 bases and J 1 base, with 14 bases left between them. Per germline, CDR1 MNHEY and CDR2 SVGAGI. This CDR3 is 16 amino acids long. In DNA form, the CDR3 reads TGTGCCAGCAAACACGAAGGGAGTTCCTATAATTCACCCCTCCACTTT. Translating gives CASKHEGSSYNSPLHF.

V and J are TRBV11-1 and TRBJ2-5; tentatively, D is TRBD2 (5 bases). The germline V gene has CDR1 SGHAT and CDR2 FQDESV (reference sequence). Deletions cut 5 bases from V and 4 bases from J, with 20 bases between. This CDR3 is built from 16 residues. In DNA, the CDR3 is TGTGCCAGCAGCCTCCTCGACCCAGCACGGGGAGAGACCCAGTACTTC. Translation gives CASSLLDPARGETQYF.

The genes are TRBV24-1 and TRBJ2-5; the D is unclear. Germline CDR1 KGHDR, CDR2 SFDVKD. The CDR3 spans 12 residues. Trimming left V 6 bases short and J 0 bases short, with 4 bases between. The chain's CDR3 is CATSYNQETQYF. Written as DNA, the CDR3 is TGTGCCACCAGTTACAACCAAGAGACCCAGTACTTC.

The rearrangement uses TRBV7-2 and TRBJ1-4; D is uncertain. V lost 1 base, J lost 5 bases, and 8 bases lay in between. The germline gives CDR1 SGHTA, CDR2 FQGNSA. This CDR3 is built from 14 residues. The CDR3: CASSLGGRNEKLFF. The CDR3 nucleotides read TGTGCCAGCAGCTTAGGCGGTCGAAATGAAAAACTGTTTTTT.

This chain joins TRBV27 and TRBJ1-2; 9 bases line up with TRBD1. V gave up 3 bases and J gave up 8 bases; unmatched junction bases: 4. This CDR3 region has 13 residues. Germline V CDR1 and CDR2: MNHEY, SMNVEV (reference sequence). The CDR3 sequence: CASSLNRGLGYTF. CDR3 coding DNA: TGTGCCAGCAGTTTGAACAGGGGGCTCGGCTACACCTTC.

This chain connects TRBV10-3 to TRBJ2-5, with 7 bases that match TRBD1. The junction had 5 bases not matched to a gene; V was cut back by 7 bases and J by 3 bases. This CDR3 contains 13 residues. Germline CDR1 reads ENHRY; CDR2 reads SYGVKD. The CDR3 region is CAIKGAGKETQYF. CDR3 nucleotides: TGTGCCATCAAGGGGGCAGGGAAAGAGACCCAGTACTTC.

This clonotype showed up just a few times. J is TRBJ1-1 and V is TRBV6-5; 10 bases align to TRBD1. Germline CDR1 MNHEY, CDR2 SVGAGI. There are 16 residues in the CDR3. After removal of 5 bases from V and 4 bases from J, the junction contained 10 bases not matched to a gene. CDR3 DNA sequence: TGTGCCAGCAGTGCTCGGGACAGGGGTTTGTTCACTGAAGCTTTCTTT. Residues: CASSARDRGLFTEAFF.

This clonotype came up a few times. J is TRBJ1-4 and V is TRBV7-6; D might be TRBD1 (6 bases). Germline V gene lookup returns CDR1 SGHVS and CDR2 FNYEAQ. Between the trimmed V and J ends, which lost 2 bases and 5 bases, there was a span of 12 bases. The CDR3 spans 15 residues. The CDR3 protein is CASSLRTGLNEKLFF. In DNA, the CDR3 is TGTGCCAGCAGCTTAAGAACAGGGTTGAATGAAAAACTGTTTTTT.

This chain links TRBV5-1 with TRBJ2-1; TRBD2 matches at 11 bases. From germline, CDR1 is SGHRS and CDR2 YFSETQ. This CDR3 is built from 15 residues. V shed 4 bases and J 8 bases; nucleotides not matched to a gene: 8. The CDR3 protein is CASSPRLAGMDEQFF. As DNA, the CDR3 is TGCGCCAGCAGCCCTAGACTAGCGGGGATGGATGAGCAGTTCTTC.